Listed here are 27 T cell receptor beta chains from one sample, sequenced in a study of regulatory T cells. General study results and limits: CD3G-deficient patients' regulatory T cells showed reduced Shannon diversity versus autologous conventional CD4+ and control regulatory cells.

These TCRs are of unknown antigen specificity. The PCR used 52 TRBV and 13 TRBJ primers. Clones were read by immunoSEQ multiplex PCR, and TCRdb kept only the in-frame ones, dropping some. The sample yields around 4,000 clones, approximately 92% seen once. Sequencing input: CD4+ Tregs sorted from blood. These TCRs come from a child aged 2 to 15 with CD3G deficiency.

CDR3: CASRRGANTEAFF. The DNA for the CDR3 is TGTGCCAGCAGAAGAGGGGCGAACACTGAAGCTTTCTTT. The gene calls are TRBV6-1 and TRBJ1-1, with D perhaps matching TRBD1 (5 bases). Trimming took 6 bases from V and 1 from J, leaving 9 bases between them. Germline V gene lookup returns CDR1 MNHNS and CDR2 SASEGT. This CDR3 region has 13 residues.

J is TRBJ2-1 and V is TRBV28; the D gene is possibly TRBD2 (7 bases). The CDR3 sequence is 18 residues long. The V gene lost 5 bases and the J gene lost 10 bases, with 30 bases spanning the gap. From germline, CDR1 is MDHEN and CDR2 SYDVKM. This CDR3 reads CASSGPWGAGDHGKEQFF. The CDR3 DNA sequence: TGTGCCAGCAGTGGACCTTGGGGGGCGGGGGACCACGGCAAGGAGCAGTTCTTC.

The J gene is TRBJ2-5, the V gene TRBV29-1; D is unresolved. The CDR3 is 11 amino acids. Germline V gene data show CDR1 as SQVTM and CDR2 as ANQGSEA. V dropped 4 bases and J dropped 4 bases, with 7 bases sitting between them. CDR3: CSVALRETQYF. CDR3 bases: TGCAGCGTTGCATTGCGAGAGACCCAGTACTTC.

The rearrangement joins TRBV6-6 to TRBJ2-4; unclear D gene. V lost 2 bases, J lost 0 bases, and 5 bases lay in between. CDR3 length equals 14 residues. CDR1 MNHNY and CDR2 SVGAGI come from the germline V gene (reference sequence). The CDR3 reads CASSYDIAKNIQYF. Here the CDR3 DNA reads TGTGCCAGCAGTTACGACATAGCCAAAAACATTCAGTACTTC.

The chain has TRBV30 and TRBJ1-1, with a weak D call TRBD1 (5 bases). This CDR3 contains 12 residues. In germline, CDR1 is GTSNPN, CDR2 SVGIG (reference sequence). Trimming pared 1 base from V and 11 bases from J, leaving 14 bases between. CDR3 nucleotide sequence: TGTGCCTGGAGTGCCGGGGGACGGGCGGCTTTCTTT. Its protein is CAWSAGGRAAFF.

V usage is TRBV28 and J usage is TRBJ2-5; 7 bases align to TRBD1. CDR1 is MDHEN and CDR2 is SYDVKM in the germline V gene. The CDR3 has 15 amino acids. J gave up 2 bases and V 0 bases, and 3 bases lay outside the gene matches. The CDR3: CASSLWGTAQETQYF. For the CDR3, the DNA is TGTGCCAGCAGTTTATGGGGGACAGCACAAGAGACCCAGTACTTC.

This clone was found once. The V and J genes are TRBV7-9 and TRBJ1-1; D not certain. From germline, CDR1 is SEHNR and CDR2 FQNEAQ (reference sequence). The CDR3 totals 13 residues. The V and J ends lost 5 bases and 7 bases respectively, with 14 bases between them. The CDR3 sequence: CASSRTDRLEAFF. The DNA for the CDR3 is TGTGCCAGCAGCCGGACGGATAGACTTGAAGCTTTCTTT. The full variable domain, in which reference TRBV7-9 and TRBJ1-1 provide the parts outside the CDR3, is DTGVSQNPRHKITKRGQNVTFRCDPISEHNRLYWYRQTLGQGPEFLTYFQNEAQLEKSRLLSDRFSAERPKGSFSTLEIQRTEQGDSAMYLCASSRTDRLEAFFGQGTRLTVV.

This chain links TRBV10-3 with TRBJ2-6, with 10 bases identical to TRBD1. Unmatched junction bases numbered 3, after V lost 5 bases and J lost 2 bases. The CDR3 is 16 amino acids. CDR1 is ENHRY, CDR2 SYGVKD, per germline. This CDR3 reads CAISRDRGPGANVLTF. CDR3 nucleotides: TGTGCCATCAGTCGGGACAGGGGACCTGGGGCCAACGTCCTGACTTTC.

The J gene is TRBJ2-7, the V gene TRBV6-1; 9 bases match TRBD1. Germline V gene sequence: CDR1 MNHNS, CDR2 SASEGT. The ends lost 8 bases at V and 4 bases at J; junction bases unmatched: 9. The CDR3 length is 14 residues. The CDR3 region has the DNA TGTGCCAGCTCCTCCGGGACAGGGAGGTACGAGCAGTACTTC. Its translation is CASSSGTGRYEQYF.

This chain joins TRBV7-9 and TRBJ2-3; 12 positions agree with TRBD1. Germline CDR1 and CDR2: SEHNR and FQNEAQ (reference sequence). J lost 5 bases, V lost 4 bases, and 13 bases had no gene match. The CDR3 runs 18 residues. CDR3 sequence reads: CASSSGQGAKRSGDTQYF. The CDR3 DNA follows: TGTGCCAGCAGCTCGGGACAGGGGGCGAAGAGGTCAGGAGATACGCAGTATTTT.

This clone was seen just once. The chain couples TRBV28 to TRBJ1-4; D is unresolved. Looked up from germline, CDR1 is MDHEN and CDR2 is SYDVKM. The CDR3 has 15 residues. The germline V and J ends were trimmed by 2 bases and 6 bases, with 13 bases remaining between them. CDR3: CASSLNGPHHEKLFF. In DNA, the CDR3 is TGTGCCAGCAGTTTAAACGGCCCACACCATGAAAAACTGTTTTTT.

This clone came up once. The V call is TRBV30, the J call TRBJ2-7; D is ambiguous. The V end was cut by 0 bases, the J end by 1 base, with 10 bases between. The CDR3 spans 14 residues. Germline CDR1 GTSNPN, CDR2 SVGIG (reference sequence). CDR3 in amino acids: CAWSVRPLSYEQYF. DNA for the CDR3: TGTGCCTGGAGTGTACGGCCACTTTCCTACGAGCAGTACTTC.

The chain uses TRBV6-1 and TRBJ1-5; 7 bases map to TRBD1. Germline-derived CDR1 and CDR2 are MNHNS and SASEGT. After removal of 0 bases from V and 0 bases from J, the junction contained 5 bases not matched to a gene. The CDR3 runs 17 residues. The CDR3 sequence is CASSEAGRGYSNQPQHF. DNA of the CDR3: TGTGCCAGCAGTGAAGCGGGCAGGGGGTATAGCAATCAGCCCCAGCATTTT.

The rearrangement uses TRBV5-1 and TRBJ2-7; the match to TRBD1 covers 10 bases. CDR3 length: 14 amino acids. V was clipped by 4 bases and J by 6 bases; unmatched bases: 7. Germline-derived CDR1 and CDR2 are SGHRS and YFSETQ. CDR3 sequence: CASSPSTGGLEQYF. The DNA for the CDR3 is TGCGCCAGCAGCCCCTCGACAGGGGGCCTCGAGCAGTACTTC.

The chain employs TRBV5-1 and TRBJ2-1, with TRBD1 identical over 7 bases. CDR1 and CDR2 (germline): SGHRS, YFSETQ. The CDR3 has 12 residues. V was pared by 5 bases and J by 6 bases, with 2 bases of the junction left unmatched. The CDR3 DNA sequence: TGCGCCAGCAGAGACAGGGTCAATGAGCAGTTCTTC. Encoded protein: CASRDRVNEQFF.

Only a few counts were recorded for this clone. The CDR3 here is CASSGSAGGLSYEQYF. The DNA for the CDR3 is TGTGCCAGCAGTGGGTCCGCGGGAGGACTCTCCTACGAGCAGTACTTC. The chain recombines TRBV28 with TRBJ2-7; TRBD2 matches 8 bases. Unmatched junction bases numbered 9, after V lost 5 bases and J lost 0 bases. In germline, CDR1 is MDHEN, CDR2 SYDVKM. The CDR3 runs to 16 residues.

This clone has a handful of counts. CDR3 bases: TGTGCCAGCAGTTTGGACCGACGGACCGGGGAGCTGTTTTTT. This encodes CASSLDRRTGELFF. The chain recombines TRBV28 with TRBJ2-2; D is undetermined. Germline lookup yields CDR1 MDHEN and CDR2 SYDVKM. Trimming removed 3 bases from V and 5 bases from J, with 10 bases in between. This CDR3 spans 14 amino acids.

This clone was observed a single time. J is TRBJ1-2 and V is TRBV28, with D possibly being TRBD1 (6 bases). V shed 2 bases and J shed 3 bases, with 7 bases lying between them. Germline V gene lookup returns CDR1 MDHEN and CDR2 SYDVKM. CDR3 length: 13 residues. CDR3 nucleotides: TGTGCCAGCAGTTTAGGGGGCGACTATGGCTACACCTTC. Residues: CASSLGGDYGYTF.

The CDR3 region has the DNA TGTGCCAGCAGCATGACAGGGACGAATTCACCCCTCCACTTT. Translated: CASSMTGTNSPLHF. V usage is TRBV11-2 and J usage is TRBJ1-6, with 7 bases fitting TRBD1. The V gene end was trimmed by 5 bases and the J gene end by 7 bases; junction bases not matched to a gene: 5. This CDR3 region has 14 residues. Looked up from germline, CDR1 is SGHAT and CDR2 is FQNNGV.

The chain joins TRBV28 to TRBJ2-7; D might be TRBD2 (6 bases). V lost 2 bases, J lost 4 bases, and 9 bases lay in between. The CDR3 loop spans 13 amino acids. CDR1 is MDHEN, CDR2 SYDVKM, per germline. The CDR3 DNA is TGTGCCAGCAGTTTAGGGGGGTGGTACGAGCAGTACTTC. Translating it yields CASSLGGWYEQYF. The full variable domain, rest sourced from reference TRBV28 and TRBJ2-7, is DVKVTQSSRYLVKRTGEKVFLECVQDMDHENMFWYRQDPGLGLRLIYFSYDVKMKEKGDIPEGYSVSREKKERFSLILESASTNQTSMYLCASSLGGWYEQYFGPGTRLTVT.

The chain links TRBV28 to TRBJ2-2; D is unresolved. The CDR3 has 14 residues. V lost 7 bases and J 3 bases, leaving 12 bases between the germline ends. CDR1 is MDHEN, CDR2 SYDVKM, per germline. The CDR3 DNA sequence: TGTGCCAGCACCCTTAGGTGGGACACCGGGGAGCTGTTTTTT. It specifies CASTLRWDTGELFF. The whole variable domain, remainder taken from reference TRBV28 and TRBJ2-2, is DVKVTQSSRYLVKRTGEKVFLECVQDMDHENMFWYRQDPGLGLRLIYFSYDVKMKEKGDIPEGYSVSREKKERFSLILESASTNQTSMYLCASTLRWDTGELFFGEGSRLTVL.

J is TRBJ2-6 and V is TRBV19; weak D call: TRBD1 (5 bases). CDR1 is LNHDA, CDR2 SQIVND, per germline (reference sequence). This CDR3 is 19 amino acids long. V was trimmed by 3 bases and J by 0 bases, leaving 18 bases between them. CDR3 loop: CASSIRSAQGNSGANVLTF. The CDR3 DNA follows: TGTGCCAGTAGTATTAGAAGCGCGCAGGGCAACTCTGGGGCCAACGTCCTGACTTTC.

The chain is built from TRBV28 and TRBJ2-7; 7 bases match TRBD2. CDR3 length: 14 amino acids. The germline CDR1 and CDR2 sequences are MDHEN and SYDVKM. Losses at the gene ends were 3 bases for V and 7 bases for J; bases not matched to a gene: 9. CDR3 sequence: CASSFAGDSREQYF. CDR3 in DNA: TGTGCCAGCAGTTTCGCGGGGGATTCTCGGGAGCAGTACTTC. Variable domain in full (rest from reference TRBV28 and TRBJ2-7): DVKVTQSSRYLVKRTGEKVFLECVQDMDHENMFWYRQDPGLGLRLIYFSYDVKMKEKGDIPEGYSVSREKKERFSLILESASTNQTSMYLCASSFAGDSREQYFGPGTRLTVT.

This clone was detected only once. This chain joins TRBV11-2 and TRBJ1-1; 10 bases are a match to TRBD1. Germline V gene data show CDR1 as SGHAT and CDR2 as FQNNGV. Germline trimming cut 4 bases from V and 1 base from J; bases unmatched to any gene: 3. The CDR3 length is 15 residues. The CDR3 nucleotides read TGTGCCAGCAGCTCAGGACAGGGGGGGAACACTGAAGCTTTCTTT. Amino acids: CASSSGQGGNTEAFF.

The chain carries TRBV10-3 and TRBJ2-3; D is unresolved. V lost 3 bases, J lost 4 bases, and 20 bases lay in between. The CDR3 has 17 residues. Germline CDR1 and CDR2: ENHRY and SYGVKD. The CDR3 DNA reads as TGTGCCATCAGTGACCTCCGTGGGAACGGAAGGGCAGATACGCAGTATTTT. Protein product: CAISDLRGNGRADTQYF.

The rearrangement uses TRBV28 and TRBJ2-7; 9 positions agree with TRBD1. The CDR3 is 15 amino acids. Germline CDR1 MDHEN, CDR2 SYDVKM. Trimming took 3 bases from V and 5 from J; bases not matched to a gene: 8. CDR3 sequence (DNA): TGTGCCAGCAGTTTTATCGGGACAGGGATCCACGAGCAGTACTTC. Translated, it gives CASSFIGTGIHEQYF.

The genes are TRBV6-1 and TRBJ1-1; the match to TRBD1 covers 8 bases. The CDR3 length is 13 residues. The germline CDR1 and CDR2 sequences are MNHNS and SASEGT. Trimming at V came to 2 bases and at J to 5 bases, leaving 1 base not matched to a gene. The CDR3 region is CASSENRGTEAFF. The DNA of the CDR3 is TGTGCCAGCAGTGAAAACAGGGGGACTGAAGCTTTCTTT.